Listed below are T cell receptor beta chains from one sample, sequenced in a study of a mutant IDH1 vaccine in newly diagnosed glioma. The data were produced by immunoSEQ multiplex PCR, yet TCRdb's version contains in-frame clones alone and is incomplete. The repertoire holds roughly 86,000 clones, approximately 75% seen once, with 5.2% in the top ten. The antigens of these receptors remain unknown. Source: PBMCs, taken from a glioma patient whose treatment included an IDH1 peptide vaccine. These TCRs come from a man between 40 and 49 years old with glioma. Each CDR3 is given with its conserved first and last residue. The order of the fields is D gene, CDR3 length, V gene, J gene, clone size, CDR3 DNA, CDR3 protein. The D gene is left open where the match is weak. Where a row states a size, it is once, few, many or the class of an expanded clone; other rows omit it.

d_gene: -
len: 15
v_gene: TRBV13
j_gene: TRBJ1-2
abundance: few
CDR3nt: TGTGCCAGCAGCTTAAAGGTTTCGATTAACTATGGCTACACCTTC
CDR3aa: CASSLKVSINYGYTF

d_gene: -
len: 11
v_gene: TRBV28
j_gene: TRBJ2-7
abundance: few
CDR3nt: TGTGCCAGTACTAGCTCCTACGAGCAGTACTTC
CDR3aa: CASTSSYEQYF

d_gene: -
len: 12
v_gene: TRBV4-3
j_gene: TRBJ2-7
abundance: -
CDR3nt: TGCGCCAGCAGCCAACGAAAGGGAGAGCAGTACTTC
CDR3aa: CASSQRKGEQYF

d_gene: TRBD2
len: 15
v_gene: TRBV29-1
j_gene: TRBJ2-2
abundance: -
CDR3nt: TGCAGCGTTGAAAAGCGGGGGGCTCACACCGGGGAGCTGTTTTTT
CDR3aa: CSVEKRGAHTGELFF

d_gene: -
len: 16
v_gene: TRBV6-4
j_gene: TRBJ2-3
abundance: -
CDR3nt: TGTGCCAGCAGTGACTCGTCGGGGGGCTCCACAGATACGCAGTATTTT
CDR3aa: CASSDSSGGSTDTQYF

d_gene: TRBD2
len: 14
v_gene: TRBV11-2
j_gene: TRBJ2-1
abundance: -
CDR3nt: TGTGCCAGCAGCCGAAATGGACTAGCGGGAGGGCCGTTCTTC
CDR3aa: CASSRNGLAGGPFF

d_gene: -
len: 14
v_gene: TRBV2
j_gene: TRBJ1-2
abundance: -
CDR3nt: TGTGCCAGCAGTGAGGAGGAGGGGACCTATGGCTACACCTTC
CDR3aa: CASSEEEGTYGYTF

d_gene: TRBD2
len: 14
v_gene: TRBV10-3
j_gene: TRBJ2-5
abundance: once
CDR3nt: TGTGCCACCTCGGCGGGGGTCCCAGGGGAGACCCAGTACTTC
CDR3aa: CATSAGVPGETQYF

d_gene: TRBD1
len: 13
v_gene: TRBV27
j_gene: TRBJ2-4
abundance: few
CDR3nt: TGTGCCAGCAGTTTTGACAGGGAAAACATTCAGTACTTC
CDR3aa: CASSFDRENIQYF

d_gene: -
len: 15
v_gene: TRBV5-5
j_gene: TRBJ1-1
abundance: few
CDR3nt: TGTGCCAGCAGCTTGGTATGGCACTTGAACACTGAAGCTTTCTTT
CDR3aa: CASSLVWHLNTEAFF

d_gene: -
len: 13
v_gene: TRBV27
j_gene: TRBJ2-5
abundance: -
CDR3nt: TGTGCCAGCAGCCGACGGACCCAAGAGACCCAGTACTTC
CDR3aa: CASSRRTQETQYF

d_gene: -
len: 15
v_gene: TRBV27
j_gene: TRBJ2-1
abundance: -
CDR3nt: TGTGCCAGCAGTTTATCGAACGGGGTAGCTGGGGAGCAGTTCTTC
CDR3aa: CASSLSNGVAGEQFF

d_gene: -
len: 16
v_gene: TRBV7-8
j_gene: TRBJ2-6
abundance: -
CDR3nt: TGTGCCAGCGATCGGGGCCAATCCTCTGGGGCCAACGTCCTGACTTTC
CDR3aa: CASDRGQSSGANVLTF

d_gene: TRBD1
len: 12
v_gene: TRBV6-1
j_gene: TRBJ1-2
abundance: -
CDR3nt: TGTGCCGGAGGACAGGCTTTGCGAGGCTACACCTTC
CDR3aa: CAGGQALRGYTF

d_gene: TRBD1
len: 14
v_gene: TRBV6-1
j_gene: TRBJ1-6
abundance: -
CDR3nt: TGTGCCAGCAGAACCAGGGGGCGCGGGACACCCCTCCACTTT
CDR3aa: CASRTRGRGTPLHF

d_gene: -
len: 15
v_gene: TRBV6-1
j_gene: TRBJ1-5
abundance: -
CDR3nt: TGTGCCAGCAGTGAATTCGCAGGGGTTGGTCAGCCCCAGCATTTT
CDR3aa: CASSEFAGVGQPQHF

d_gene: TRBD2
len: 14
v_gene: TRBV19
j_gene: TRBJ2-1
abundance: -
CDR3nt: TGTGCCAGTAGTATTAGCGGGACCATCAATGAGCAGTTCTTC
CDR3aa: CASSISGTINEQFF

d_gene: -
len: 14
v_gene: TRBV6-5
j_gene: TRBJ2-7
abundance: -
CDR3nt: TGTGCCAGCAGTTATTTAGCAACCACCTACGAGCAGTACTTC
CDR3aa: CASSYLATTYEQYF

d_gene: TRBD2
len: 16
v_gene: TRBV2
j_gene: TRBJ2-5
abundance: -
CDR3nt: TGTGCCAGCAGTGAAGGCCGGGAGGGCTTGAGAGAGACCCAGTACTTC
CDR3aa: CASSEGREGLRETQYF

d_gene: -
len: 14
v_gene: TRBV30
j_gene: TRBJ1-4
abundance: few
CDR3nt: TGTGCCTGGGCCGGACAGTCCACTAATGAAAAACTGTTTTTT
CDR3aa: CAWAGQSTNEKLFF

d_gene: TRBD2
len: 15
v_gene: TRBV11-1
j_gene: TRBJ2-1
abundance: -
CDR3nt: TGTGCCAGCAGCGCAGACTCGGCCGGGACTAGTAGGCAGTTCTTC
CDR3aa: CASSADSAGTSRQFF

d_gene: TRBD1
len: 14
v_gene: TRBV19
j_gene: TRBJ1-2
abundance: -
CDR3nt: TGTGCCAGTAGTGAGGGACAGGGGGTGGCTGGCTACACCTTC
CDR3aa: CASSEGQGVAGYTF

d_gene: -
len: 15
v_gene: TRBV9
j_gene: TRBJ1-1
abundance: few
CDR3nt: TGTGCCAGCAGCGTAGTCGCAGGGTTGAGGACTGAAGCTTTCTTT
CDR3aa: CASSVVAGLRTEAFF